This T cell receptor (beta chain) was identified during a study of T cell responses to AZD1222 COVID-19 vaccine. Germline CDR1 and CDR2: MNHEY and SVGEGT. The CDR3 is 15 amino acids. V was clipped by 5 bases and J by 0 bases; unmatched bases: 5. Sequencing was performed with immunoSEQ multiplex PCR; in TCRdb, only in-frame clones are kept and a portion is missing. The sample records 130,000 or so clones, 90% to 95% being singletons. The V gene is TRBV6-2 or TRBV6-3, the J gene TRBJ2-3, with 7 nucleotides matching TRBD2. This receptor was identified in an adult in good health. The specimen was peripheral blood, collected on day 0 of AZD1222 vaccination. The chain's CDR3 is CASSTPAGSTDTQYF. The CDR3 DNA reads TGTGCCAGCAGTACCCCAGCGGGGAGCACAGATACGCAGTATTTT.